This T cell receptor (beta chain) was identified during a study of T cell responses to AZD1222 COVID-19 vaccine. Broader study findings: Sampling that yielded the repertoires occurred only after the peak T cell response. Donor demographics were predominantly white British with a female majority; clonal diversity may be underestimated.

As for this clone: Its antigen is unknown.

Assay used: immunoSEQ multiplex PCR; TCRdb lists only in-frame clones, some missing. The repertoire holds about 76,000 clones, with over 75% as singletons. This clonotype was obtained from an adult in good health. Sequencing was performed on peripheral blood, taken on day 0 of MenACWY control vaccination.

CDR3 coding DNA: TGCGCCAGCAGCTTGGTTTTGGATACGCAGTATTTT. This codes for CASSLVLDTQYF. The chain carries TRBV5-1 and TRBJ2-3; D gene ambiguous. This CDR3 has 12 residues. Trimming took 0 bases from V and 6 from J, leaving 5 bases between them. The germline V gene has CDR1 SGHRS and CDR2 YFSETQ.